This is a list of T cell receptor beta chains from one sample in a study of identical twins. TCRdb redid the calling of the 5' RACE reads with MiXCR, one entry per CDR3 protein. Among hundreds of thousands of distinct CDR3 sequences listed, approximately 20% were seen once. These data were also reused for a study on yellow fever vaccine responses in identical twins.

Input material: CD4+ T cells sorted from blood. The receptors stem from a woman aged 18-30 years in good health. CDR3s include the opening cysteine and the closing phenylalanine or tryptophan. Each record gives: V gene, D gene, J gene, clone size, CDR3 protein, CDR3 DNA. The D gene is left open where the match is weak. Size values are once, few and many counts, or a class for expanded clones, and some rows have none.

TRBV2	-	TRBJ1-1	few	CASSEVWQVEAFF	TGTGCCAGCAGTGAAGTATGGCAGGTTGAAGCTTTCTTT
TRBV5-1	TRBD2	TRBJ2-4	-	CASSPAPGTSAPKNIQYF	TGCGCCAGCAGCCCGGCCCCCGGGACTAGCGCCCCGAAAAACATTCAGTACTTC
TRBV7-9	-	TRBJ1-1	-	CASTFQNTEAFF	TGTGCCAGCACATTCCAGAACACTGAAGCTTTCTTT
TRBV14	-	TRBJ2-6	-	CASSHLVGQRGPVSGANVLTF	TGTGCCAGCAGCCACCTCGTGGGGCAAAGAGGACCCGTCTCTGGGGCCAACGTCCTGACTTTC
TRBV12-3/TRBV12-4	-	TRBJ1-1	-	CASSFLSPEAFF	TGTGCCAGCAGTTTCCTGTCACCTGAAGCTTTCTTT
TRBV18	TRBD1	TRBJ2-7	-	CASSRQGQGYEQYF	TGTGCCAGCTCAAGACAGGGGCAGGGTTACGAGCAGTACTTC
TRBV12-3/TRBV12-4	TRBD1	TRBJ1-5	many	CASTPDRGNQPQHF	TGTGCCAGCACCCCGGACAGGGGAAATCAGCCCCAGCATTTT
TRBV5-1	TRBD1	TRBJ2-4	-	CASSDRGKNIQYF	TGCGCCAGCTCGGACAGGGGGAAAAACATTCAGTACTTC
TRBV5-1	TRBD2	TRBJ2-1	few	CASSLIGGGYNEQFF	TGCGCCAGCAGCTTGATCGGGGGGGGATACAATGAGCAGTTCTTC
TRBV5-1	-	TRBJ2-5	-	CASSRGARFNSQETQYF	TGCGCCAGCAGCCGGGGAGCGAGATTTAACAGTCAAGAGACCCAGTACTTC
TRBV28	-	TRBJ2-2	-	CAIPGWDTGELFF	TGTGCCATCCCGGGGTGGGACACCGGGGAGCTGTTTTTT
TRBV7-8	TRBD1	TRBJ2-3	-	CASSPDRGGDTQYF	TGTGCCAGCAGCCCCGACAGGGGGGGAGATACGCAGTATTTT
TRBV12-3/TRBV12-4	TRBD1	TRBJ2-2	many	CASKKGQDYTGELFF	TGTGCCAGCAAGAAAGGACAGGATTACACCGGGGAGCTGTTTTTT
TRBV5-6	TRBD1	TRBJ1-2	-	CASSRDRGLGGGYTF	TGTGCCAGCAGCCGGGACAGGGGATTGGGAGGAGGCTACACCTTC
TRBV19	TRBD1	TRBJ2-1	-	CASYKGTGRNNEQFF	TGTGCCAGTTATAAAGGGACAGGCCGAAACAATGAGCAGTTCTTC
TRBV5-1	-	TRBJ2-3	-	CASSRMSGWGADTQYF	TGCGCCAGCAGCCGTATGAGCGGATGGGGCGCAGATACGCAGTATTTT
TRBV24-1	TRBD1	TRBJ2-1	-	CATSDSDWTGNNEQFF	TGTGCCACCAGTGATTCAGACTGGACAGGCAACAATGAGCAGTTCTTC
TRBV7-9	-	TRBJ2-5	-	CASSLEGKETQYF	TGTGCCAGCAGCTTAGAAGGGAAAGAGACCCAGTACTTC
TRBV28	-	TRBJ2-2	-	CASSIPSDTGELFF	TGTGCCAGCAGCATCCCTAGCGACACCGGGGAGCTGTTTTTT
TRBV20-1	TRBD2	TRBJ2-4	-	CSAGLAGTKNIQYF	TGCAGTGCCGGACTAGCGGGCACCAAAAACATTCAGTACTTC
TRBV6-4	TRBD1	TRBJ2-2	once	CASSGQGAMTGELFF	TGTGCCAGCAGTGGACAGGGGGCGATGACCGGGGAGCTGTTTTTT
TRBV20-1	TRBD2	TRBJ2-3	few	CSASSGGATDTQYF	TGCAGTGCTAGTAGCGGGGGGGCCACAGATACGCAGTATTTT
TRBV4-1	TRBD2	TRBJ2-7	-	CASSQQLAGYEQYF	TGCGCCAGCAGCCAACAACTAGCGGGATACGAGCAGTACTTC
TRBV29-1	-	TRBJ2-5	-	CSVSRGGGAKETQYF	TGCAGCGTATCCCGAGGGGGGGGCGCGAAGGAGACCCAGTACTTC
TRBV7-9	TRBD1	TRBJ1-1	many	CASSSGTANTEAFF	TGTGCCAGCAGTTCCGGGACAGCTAACACTGAAGCTTTCTTT
TRBV27	-	TRBJ2-7	-	CASRSIGTSYEQYF	TGTGCCAGCAGAAGCATTGGTACCTCCTACGAGCAGTACTTC
TRBV12-3/TRBV12-4	TRBD2	TRBJ2-1	-	CACCFRLAGGAVGNEQFF	TGTGCCTGCTGTTTTAGACTAGCGGGTGGGGCCGTAGGTAATGAGCAGTTCTTC
TRBV9	-	TRBJ1-4	-	CASSVREREKLFF	TGTGCCAGCAGCGTAAGGGAACGGGAAAAACTGTTTTTT
TRBV12-3/TRBV12-4	-	TRBJ2-3	few	CASRLDITDTQYF	TGTGCCTCTAGACTAGACATCACAGATACGCAGTATTTT
TRBV15	TRBD1	TRBJ1-2	few	CATSKGQGGYGYTF	TGTGCCACCAGTAAAGGACAGGGAGGCTATGGCTACACCTTC
TRBV5-4	-	TRBJ1-5	-	CASSLDGQPQHF	TGTGCCAGCAGCTTGGATGGGCAGCCCCAGCATTTT
TRBV5-1	-	TRBJ2-1	-	CASSSSFTEQFF	TGCGCCAGCAGTTCATCCTTCACTGAGCAGTTCTTC
TRBV7-2	-	TRBJ2-6	-	CASSHTGSGANVLTF	TGTGCCAGCAGCCATACAGGCTCTGGGGCCAACGTCCTGACTTTC
TRBV7-9	-	TRBJ2-5	-	CASNLSPGETQYF	TGTGCCAGCAACCTATCCCCAGGGGAAACCCAGTACTTC
TRBV18	TRBD2	TRBJ2-1	once	CASSPLITGGTYNEQFF	TGTGCCAGCTCACCACTAATCACGGGAGGGACCTACAATGAGCAGTTCTTC
TRBV15	-	TRBJ1-2	-	CATSRVGKNYGYTF	TGTGCCACCAGCAGAGTGGGGAAAAACTATGGCTACACCTTC
TRBV5-5	-	TRBJ2-2	-	CVSSPQGDTGELFF	TGTGTCAGCAGCCCTCAGGGAGATACCGGGGAGCTGTTTTTT
TRBV2	TRBD1	TRBJ1-5	few	CAKGQGADQPQHF	TGTGCCAAGGGACAGGGGGCAGATCAGCCCCAGCATTTT
TRBV20-1	-	TRBJ2-1	few	CSASSGTAVDEQFF	TGCAGTGCCAGCTCCGGGACCGCGGTCGATGAGCAGTTCTTC
TRBV28	-	TRBJ2-7	-	CATEGVREQYF	TGTGCCACCGAAGGGGTACGAGAGCAGTACTTC
TRBV11-2	-	TRBJ2-3	few	CASSFPRDTQYF	TGTGCCAGCAGCTTTCCTAGAGATACGCAGTATTTT
TRBV6-5	-	TRBJ2-6	-	CASSYSIESGANVLTF	TGTGCCAGCAGTTACTCTATAGAGTCTGGGGCCAACGTCCTGACTTTC
TRBV29-1	-	TRBJ1-5	-	CSVVWGASNQPQHF	TGCAGCGTTGTTTGGGGGGCTAGCAATCAGCCCCAGCATTTT
TRBV5-1	-	TRBJ2-1	-	CASSSQNLAPAEQFF	TGCGCCAGCAGCTCCCAAAACCTGGCGCCGGCGGAGCAGTTCTTC
TRBV12-3/TRBV12-4	-	TRBJ1-5	-	CASSFHGGRMPQHF	TGTGCCAGCAGTTTTCACGGGGGCCGGATGCCCCAGCATTTT
TRBV5-1	-	TRBJ1-1	-	CASSPGEVEAFF	TGCGCCAGCAGCCCTGGGGAGGTCGAAGCTTTCTTT
TRBV7-2	TRBD1	TRBJ1-2	-	CASTLSGQGAFYGYTF	TGTGCCAGCACCCTCTCGGGGCAGGGGGCTTTTTATGGCTACACCTTC
TRBV6-1	-	TRBJ1-2	-	CASRAGAGQGRDGYTF	TGTGCCAGCAGAGCCGGGGCCGGGCAGGGGAGGGATGGCTACACCTTC
TRBV20-1	TRBD1	TRBJ2-2	-	CSARTGGNTGELFF	TGCAGTGCTAGGACAGGGGGGAACACCGGGGAGCTGTTTTTT
TRBV2	-	TRBJ2-1	few	CAGSSNNEQFF	TGTGCCGGTAGCAGTAACAATGAGCAGTTCTTC
TRBV24-1	TRBD1	TRBJ2-2	once	CATSEATGVGPGELFF	TGTGCCACCAGTGAGGCAACAGGGGTAGGCCCCGGGGAGCTGTTTTTT
TRBV4-1	-	TRBJ2-4	-	CASSHGRTAGGRVDIQYF	TGCGCCAGCAGCCATGGCCGGACAGCCGGGGGGAGAGTGGACATTCAGTACTTC